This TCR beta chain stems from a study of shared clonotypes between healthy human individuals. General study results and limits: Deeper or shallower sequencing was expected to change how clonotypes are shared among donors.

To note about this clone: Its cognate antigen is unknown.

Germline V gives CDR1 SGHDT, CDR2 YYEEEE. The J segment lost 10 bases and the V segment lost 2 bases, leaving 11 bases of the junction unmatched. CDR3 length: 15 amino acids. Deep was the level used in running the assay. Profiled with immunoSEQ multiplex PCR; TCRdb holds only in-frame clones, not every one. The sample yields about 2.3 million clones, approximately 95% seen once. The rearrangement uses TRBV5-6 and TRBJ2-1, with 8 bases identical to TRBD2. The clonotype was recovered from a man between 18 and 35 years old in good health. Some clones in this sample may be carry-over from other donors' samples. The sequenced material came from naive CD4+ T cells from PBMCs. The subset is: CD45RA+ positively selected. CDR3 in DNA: TGTGCCAGCAGCTTTTACGGGACTAGGGTCCGGGAGCAGTTCTTC. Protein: CASSFYGTRVREQFF.